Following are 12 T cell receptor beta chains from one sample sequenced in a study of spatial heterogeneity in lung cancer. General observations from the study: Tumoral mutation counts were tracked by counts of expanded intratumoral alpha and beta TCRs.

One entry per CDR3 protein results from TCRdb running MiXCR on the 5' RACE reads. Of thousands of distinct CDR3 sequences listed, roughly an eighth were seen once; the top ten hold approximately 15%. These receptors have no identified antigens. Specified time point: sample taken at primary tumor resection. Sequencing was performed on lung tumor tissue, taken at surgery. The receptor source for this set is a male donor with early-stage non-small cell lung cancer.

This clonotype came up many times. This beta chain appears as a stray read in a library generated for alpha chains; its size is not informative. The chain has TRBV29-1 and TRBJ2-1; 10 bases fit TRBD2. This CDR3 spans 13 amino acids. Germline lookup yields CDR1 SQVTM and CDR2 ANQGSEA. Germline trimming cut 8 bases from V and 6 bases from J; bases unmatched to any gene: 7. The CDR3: CSTLAGAINEQFF. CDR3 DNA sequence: TGCAGCACCCTAGCGGGAGCGATCAATGAGCAGTTCTTC.

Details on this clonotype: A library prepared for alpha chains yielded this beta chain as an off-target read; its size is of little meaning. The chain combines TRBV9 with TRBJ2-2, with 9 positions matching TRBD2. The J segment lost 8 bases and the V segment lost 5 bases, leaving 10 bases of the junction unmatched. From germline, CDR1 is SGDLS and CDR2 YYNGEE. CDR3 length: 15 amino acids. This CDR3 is CASRETAGGVGELFF. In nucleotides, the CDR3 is TGTGCCAGCAGGGAAACAGCGGGAGGTGTAGGGGAGCTGTTTTTT.

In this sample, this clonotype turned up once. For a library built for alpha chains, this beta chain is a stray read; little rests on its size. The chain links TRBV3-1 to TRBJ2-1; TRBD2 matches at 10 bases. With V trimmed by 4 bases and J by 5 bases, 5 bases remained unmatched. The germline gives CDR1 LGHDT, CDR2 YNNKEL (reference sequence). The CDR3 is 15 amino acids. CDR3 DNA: TGTGCCAGCAGCCCTGTCCTAGCGGGAGACAATGAGCAGTTCTTC. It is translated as CASSPVLAGDNEQFF.

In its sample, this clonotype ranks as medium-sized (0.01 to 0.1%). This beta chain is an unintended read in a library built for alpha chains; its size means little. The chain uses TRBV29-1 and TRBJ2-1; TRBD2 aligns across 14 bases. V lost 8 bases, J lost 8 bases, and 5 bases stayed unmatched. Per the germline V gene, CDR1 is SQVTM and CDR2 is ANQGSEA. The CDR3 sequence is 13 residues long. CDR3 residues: CSMGLAGVYEQFF. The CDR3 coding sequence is TGCAGCATGGGACTAGCGGGAGTCTATGAGCAGTTCTTC.

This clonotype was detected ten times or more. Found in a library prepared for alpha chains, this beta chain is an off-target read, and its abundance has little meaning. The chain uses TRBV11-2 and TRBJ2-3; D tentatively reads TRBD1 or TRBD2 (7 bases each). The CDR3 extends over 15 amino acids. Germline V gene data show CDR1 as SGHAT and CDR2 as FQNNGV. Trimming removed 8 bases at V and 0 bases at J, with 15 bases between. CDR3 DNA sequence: TGTGCCAGCTCAGGGGGGGTAAGGAGCACAGATACGCAGTATTTT. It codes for CASSGGVRSTDTQYF.

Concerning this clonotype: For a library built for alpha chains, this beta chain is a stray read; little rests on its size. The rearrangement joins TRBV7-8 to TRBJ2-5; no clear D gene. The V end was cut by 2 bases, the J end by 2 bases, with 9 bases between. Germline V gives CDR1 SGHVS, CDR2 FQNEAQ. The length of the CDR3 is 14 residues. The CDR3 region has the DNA TGTGCCAGCAGCTTAAAGCCGTTACAAGAGACCCAGTACTTC. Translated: CASSLKPLQETQYF.

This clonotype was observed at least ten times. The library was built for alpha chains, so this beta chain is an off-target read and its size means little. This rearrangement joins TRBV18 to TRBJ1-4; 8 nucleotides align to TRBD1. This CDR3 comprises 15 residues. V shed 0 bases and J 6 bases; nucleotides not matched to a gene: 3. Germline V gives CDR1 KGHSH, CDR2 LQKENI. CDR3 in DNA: TGTGCCAGCTCACCACCTACGACAGGGGATGAAAAACTGTTTTTT. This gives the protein CASSPPTTGDEKLFF. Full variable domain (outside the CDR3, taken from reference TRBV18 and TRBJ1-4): NAGVMQNPRHLVRRRGQEARLRCSPMKGHSHVYWYRQLPEEGLKFMVYLQKENIIDESGMPKERFSAEFPKEGPSILRIQQVVRGDSAAYFCASSPPTTGDEKLFFGSGTQLSVL.

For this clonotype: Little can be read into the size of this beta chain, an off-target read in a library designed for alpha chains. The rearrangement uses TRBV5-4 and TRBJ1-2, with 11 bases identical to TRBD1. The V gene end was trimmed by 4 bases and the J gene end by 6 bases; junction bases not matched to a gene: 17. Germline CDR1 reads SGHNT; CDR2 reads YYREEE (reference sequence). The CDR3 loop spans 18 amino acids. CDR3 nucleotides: TGTGCCAGCAGCCTCCCCCCGGGACAGGGGGATGTTGTTAATGGCTACACCTTC. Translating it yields CASSLPPGQGDVVNGYTF.

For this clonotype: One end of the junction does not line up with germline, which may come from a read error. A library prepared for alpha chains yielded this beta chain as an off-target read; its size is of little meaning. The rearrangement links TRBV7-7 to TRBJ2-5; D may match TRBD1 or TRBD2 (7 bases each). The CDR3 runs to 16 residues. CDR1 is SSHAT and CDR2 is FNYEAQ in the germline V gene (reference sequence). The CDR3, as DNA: TGTGCTAGCAGCTCTTTGCAGGGAGGGGGCGTAGAGACCCAGTACTTC. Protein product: CASSSLQGGGVETQYF. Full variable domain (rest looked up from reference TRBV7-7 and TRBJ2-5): GAGVSQSPRYKVTKRGQDVTLRCDPISSHATLYWYQQALGQGPEFLTYFNYEAQPDKSGLPSDRFSAERPEGSISTLTIQRTEQRDSAMYRCASSSLQGGGVETQYFGPGTRLLVL.

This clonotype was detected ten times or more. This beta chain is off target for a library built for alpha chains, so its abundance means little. The CDR3 loop is CASSSNSIAGGPEAYNEQFF. The CDR3 DNA is TGTGCCAGCAGCTCGAACTCTATAGCGGGAGGGCCGGAAGCGTACAATGAGCAGTTCTTC. The J gene is TRBJ2-1, the V gene TRBV7-9, with 11 bases that match TRBD2. Per the germline V gene, CDR1 is SEHNR and CDR2 is FQNEAQ (reference sequence). This CDR3 is 20 amino acids long. The junction had 18 bases not matched to a gene; V was cut back by 4 bases and J by 4 bases.

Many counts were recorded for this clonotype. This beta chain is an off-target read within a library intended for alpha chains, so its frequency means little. As DNA, the CDR3 is TGTGCCAGTAGTATAGATTTTCGGACTTATCAGCCCCAGCATTTT. Amino acids: CASSIDFRTYQPQHF. The chain links TRBV19 to TRBJ1-5; D not resolved. The CDR3 has 15 residues. The germline gives CDR1 LNHDA, CDR2 SQIVND (reference sequence). The V end was cut by 0 bases, the J end by 5 bases, with 11 bases between.

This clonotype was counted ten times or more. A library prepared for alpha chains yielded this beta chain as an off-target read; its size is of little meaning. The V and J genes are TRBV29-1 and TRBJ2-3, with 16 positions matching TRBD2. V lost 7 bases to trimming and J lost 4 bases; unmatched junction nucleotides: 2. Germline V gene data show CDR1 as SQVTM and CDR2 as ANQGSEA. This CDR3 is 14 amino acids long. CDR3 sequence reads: CSAGTSGRADTQYF. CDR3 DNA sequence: TGCAGCGCTGGGACTAGCGGGAGGGCAGATACGCAGTATTTT.